What follows are 24 T cell receptor beta chains derived from one specimen sequenced in a study of Ad26.COV2.S vaccination and SARS-CoV-2 variants. Clones were read by immunoSEQ multiplex PCR, and TCRdb kept only the in-frame ones, dropping some. The profile covers nearly 400,000 clones, with approximately 89% appearing a single time and under 2% taken by the ten largest. Specified treatment: some 20 received Ad26.COV2.S at low or high dose, single or two shots; 5 received placebo; per-sample allocation not given. Collection of the samples took place on day 63 after the first injection of vaccine or placebo. Sequenced here: peripheral blood, sampled in a trial of Ad26.COV2.S vaccine versus placebo. The receptors derive from a person aged 18-65 years who received the Ad26.COV2.S COVID-19 vaccine or a placebo.

A single count supports this clone. This chain joins TRBV28 and TRBJ2-2, with D unclear. The V gene's germline CDR1 is MDHEN and CDR2 SYDVKM. The CDR3 covers 12 residues. V was pared by 8 bases and J by 2 bases, with 6 bases between. CDR3 DNA sequence: TGTGCCAGCGTAGATAACACCGGGGAGCTGTTTTTT. Its translation is CASVDNTGELFF.

As regards this clone: This same CDR3 is encoded by further DNA sequences in the sample. This rearrangement joins TRBV5-1 to TRBJ2-2; 11 bases agree with TRBD2. The CDR3 spans 15 residues. Germline loops: CDR1 SGHRS, CDR2 YFSETQ. With V trimmed by 2 bases and J by 3 bases, 0 bases remained unmatched. The DNA for the CDR3 is TGCGCCAGCAGCTTACTAGCGGGAGACACCGGGGAGCTGTTTTTT. Translation: CASSLLAGDTGELFF.

The gene calls are TRBV7-3 and TRBJ2-2; TRBD2 matches at 10 bases. V lost 2 bases, J lost 0 bases, and 6 bases stayed unmatched. The CDR3 runs 18 residues. Germline CDR1 reads SGHTA; CDR2 reads FQGTGA. In DNA form, the CDR3 reads TGTGCCAGCAGCTTATATATTAGCGGGAGGTCGAACACCGGGGAGCTGTTTTTT. Translating it yields CASSLYISGRSNTGELFF.

V gene TRBV15 combines with J gene TRBJ1-4; 8 positions match TRBD1. The trim removed 0 bases at V and 8 bases at J, leaving 5 bases unmatched. CDR3 length: 15 residues. Germline-derived CDR1 and CDR2 are LNHNV and YYDKDF (reference sequence). Written as DNA, the CDR3 is TGTGCCACCAGCAGAGATCCAGGGGGCAAAGAAAAACTGTTTTTT. Amino acid sequence: CATSRDPGGKEKLFF.

The genes are TRBV4-1 and TRBJ1-4; D remains unclear. CDR1 is MGHRA, CDR2 YSYEKL, per germline. Trimming shortened V by 4 bases and J by 8 bases, and 14 bases separated the two germline ends. This CDR3 is 14 amino acids long. CDR3 loop: CASSPGFKREKLFF. CDR3 DNA sequence: TGCGCCAGCAGCCCGGGATTCAAGCGGGAAAAACTGTTTTTT.

The chain employs TRBV10-3 and TRBJ1-3; D uncertain. The CDR3 is 14 amino acids. Trimming removed 7 bases from V and 0 bases from J, with 10 bases in between. Germline V gene sequence: CDR1 ENHRY, CDR2 SYGVKD. CDR3 sequence: CAINSPSSGNTIYF. In nucleotides, the CDR3 is TGTGCCATCAACTCGCCTAGCTCTGGAAACACCATATATTTT.

The chain employs TRBV5-6 and TRBJ2-7; tentative D call: TRBD2 (5 bases). The germline V gene encodes CDR1 SGHDT and CDR2 YYEEEE. V gave up 4 bases and J gave up 1 base, with 12 bases separating them. The CDR3 consists of 14 residues. The CDR3 sequence is CASSVGLVSYEQYF. CDR3 nucleotides: TGTGCCAGCAGCGTCGGACTTGTATCCTACGAGCAGTACTTC.

This chain uses TRBV28 with TRBJ2-7, with D possibly being TRBD1 or TRBD2 (7 bases each). This CDR3 region has 12 residues. CDR1 is MDHEN, CDR2 SYDVKM, per germline. Trimming cost V 3 bases and J 6 bases, with 9 bases left between them. The CDR3 region has the DNA TGTGCCAGCAGTTTCAGGGGGGGCGAGCAGTACTTC. Translated: CASSFRGGEQYF.

The rearrangement uses TRBV7-9 and TRBJ2-7; TRBD1 or TRBD2 may be the D gene (6 bases each). The CDR3 spans 13 residues. Germline CDR1 SEHNR, CDR2 FQNEAQ (reference sequence). V was trimmed by 5 bases and J by 3 bases, leaving 11 bases between them. The CDR3: CASSPGGGYEQYF. CDR3 nucleotides: TGTGCCAGCAGCCCCGGGGGCGGCTACGAGCAGTACTTC.

The chain employs TRBV10-1 and TRBJ2-1; 13 bases align to TRBD2. Trimming at V came to 6 bases and at J to 13 bases, leaving 9 bases not matched to a gene. There are 14 residues in the CDR3. From germline, CDR1 is WNHNN and CDR2 SYGVQD (reference sequence). In nucleotides, the CDR3 is TGCGCCAGCAGCTCTCCGGGGACTAGCGGGACCCAGTTCTTC. Translated, it gives CASSSPGTSGTQFF.

This clone came up once. Written as DNA, the CDR3 is TGTGCCAGCAGCCCCGGCGGGAGTGGTACCGGGGAGCTGTTTTTT. Its translation: CASSPGGSGTGELFF. The chain combines TRBV3-1 (or the pseudogene TRBV3-2) with TRBJ2-2, with TRBD2 matching 7 bases. CDR3 size: 15 residues. The ends lost 4 bases at V and 5 bases at J; junction bases unmatched: 7. Germline V gene data show CDR1 as LGHDT and CDR2 as YNNKEL (reference sequence).

The chain employs TRBV18 and TRBJ1-1; 12 bases line up with TRBD1. The V and J ends lost 5 bases and 4 bases, in that order; junction bases with no gene match: 5. Germline assignment: CDR1 KGHSH and CDR2 LQKENI. This CDR3 region has 15 residues. CDR3 sequence reads: CASSSGTGGTTEAFF. CDR3 coding DNA: TGTGCCAGCTCATCCGGGACAGGGGGCACCACTGAAGCTTTCTTT. Filled out from reference TRBV18 and TRBJ1-1, the complete variable domain reads NAGVMQNPRHLVRRRGQEARLRCSPMKGHSHVYWYRQLPEEGLKFMVYLQKENIIDESGMPKERFSAEFPKEGPSILRIQQVVRGDSAAYFCASSSGTGGTTEAFFGQGTRLTVV.

V and J are TRBV28 and TRBJ2-7, with TRBD1 matching over 9 bases. V was pared by 8 bases and J by 1 base, with 6 bases of the junction left unmatched. This CDR3 has 14 residues. Germline V gives CDR1 MDHEN, CDR2 SYDVKM. CDR3 bases: TGTGCCAGCTCCGGACAGGGGACTTCCTACGAGCAGTACTTC. Protein sequence: CASSGQGTSYEQYF.

The J gene is TRBJ2-1, the V gene TRBV7-6; 7 bases are shared with TRBD2. The CDR3 consists of 15 residues. The germline CDR1 and CDR2 sequences are SGHVS and FNYEAQ. Trimming took 3 bases from V and 3 from J; bases not matched to a gene: 5. CDR3 nucleotide sequence: TGTGCCAGCAGCTTCGATCGCGGGGGCTACAATGAGCAGTTCTTC. Its protein is CASSFDRGGYNEQFF.

In nucleotides, the CDR3 is TGTGCCAGCAGCTTAACCGACAGGGGGGGGAGAGAGACCCAGTACTTC. This translates into CASSLTDRGGRETQYF. This chain uses TRBV7-6 with TRBJ2-5; 9 bases map to TRBD1. This CDR3 has 16 amino acids. The germline V gene has CDR1 SGHVS and CDR2 FNYEAQ. V shed 2 bases and J 4 bases; nucleotides not matched to a gene: 8.

The chain joins TRBV7-8 to TRBJ1-2; no clear D gene. This CDR3 contains 15 residues. V gave up 1 base and J gave up 4 bases, with 13 bases separating them. Germline CDR1 is SGHVS and CDR2 is FQNEAQ. As DNA, the CDR3 is TGTGCCAGCAGCTTAGTCCCAGTTTCGCTCTATGGCTACACCTTC. Its protein product is CASSLVPVSLYGYTF.

The rearrangement uses TRBV27 and TRBJ1-1, with no clear D. The CDR3 has 17 amino acids. Germline CDR1 and CDR2: MNHEY and SMNVEV (reference sequence). The V and J ends lost 0 bases and 4 bases respectively, with 18 bases between them. In nucleotides, the CDR3 is TGTGCCAGCAGTTTATCCCAACCGACAAGGCTCGCCACTGAAGCTTTCTTT. This sequence encodes CASSLSQPTRLATEAFF.

The rearrangement joins TRBV20-1 to TRBJ1-1, with D uncertain. The CDR3 is made up of 11 amino acids. The ends were cut back, 5 bases at V and 8 bases at J, with 12 bases in the middle. In germline, CDR1 is DFQATT, CDR2 SNEGSKA (reference sequence). Here the CDR3 reads CSAGPAAEAFF. CDR3 DNA: TGCAGTGCTGGACCCGCGGCGGAAGCTTTCTTT.

V usage is TRBV3-1 (or the pseudogene TRBV3-2) and J usage is TRBJ2-7; 13 bases fit TRBD2. Germline CDR1 and CDR2: LGHDT and YNNKEL (reference sequence). After removal of 3 bases from V and 0 bases from J, the junction contained 8 bases not matched to a gene. The CDR3 sequence is 18 residues long. CDR3 sequence: CASSQSTGLAGLSYEQYF. The DNA of the CDR3 is TGTGCCAGCAGCCAGAGTACGGGACTAGCGGGACTCTCCTACGAGCAGTACTTC.

This clone was found once. The chain couples TRBV18 to TRBJ2-1; 8 bases align to TRBD2. Per germline, CDR1 KGHSH and CDR2 LQKENI. J gave up 7 bases and V 1 base, and 6 bases lay outside the gene matches. The CDR3 runs 15 residues. CDR3 nucleotides: TGTGCCAGCTCACCACTAGCGGGAATGGGGAATGAGCAGTTCTTC. Encoded protein: CASSPLAGMGNEQFF.

This clone has more than one count but fewer than ten. The rearrangement links TRBV7-9 to TRBJ1-6, with D unresolved. Deletions cut 1 base from V and 5 bases from J, with 9 bases between. The CDR3 contains 15 residues. From germline, CDR1 is SEHNR and CDR2 FQNEAQ (reference sequence). CDR3 nucleotide sequence: TGTGCCAGCAGCTTAGGGGGAAACCATAATTCACCCCTCCACTTT. Translated, it gives CASSLGGNHNSPLHF.

The J gene is TRBJ2-2, the V gene TRBV9; no clear D gene. The CDR3 totals 13 residues. Looked up from germline, CDR1 is SGDLS and CDR2 is YYNGEE. Trimming pared 6 bases from V and 1 base from J, leaving 7 bases between. CDR3 residues: CASTEGNTGELFF. CDR3 DNA: TGTGCCAGCACGGAAGGGAACACCGGGGAGCTGTTTTTT.

This chain links TRBV28 with TRBJ2-5; D unresolved. The germline V gene has CDR1 MDHEN and CDR2 SYDVKM. V was trimmed by 2 bases and J by 4 bases, leaving 5 bases between them. There are 12 residues in the CDR3. The CDR3 here is CASSLTPETQYF. The CDR3 DNA is TGTGCCAGCAGTTTAACTCCAGAGACCCAGTACTTC.

V is TRBV4-1 and J is TRBJ1-1; D is unresolved. Germline values: CDR1 MGHRA, CDR2 YSYEKL. CDR3 length equals 13 residues. Trimming shortened V by 1 base and J by 1 base, and 4 bases separated the two germline ends. The CDR3: CASSQVGNTEAFF. In DNA, the CDR3 is TGCGCCAGCAGCCAAGTAGGGAACACTGAAGCTTTCTTT.